This entry is about one T cell receptor (beta chain). The second PCR ran about 6 to 11 cycles with a sample-barcoded 5' primer and J-beta primers. TCRdb processed the 5' RACE reads anew with MiXCR; each CDR3 protein has one entry. The profile shows some 1.4 million distinct CDR3 sequences, around 42% of them singletons. Germline assignment: CDR1 MNHEY and CDR2 SVGAGI. The junction had 4 bases not matched to a gene; V was cut back by 6 bases and J by 2 bases. CDR3 length: 15 residues. Roughly 10 milliliters of peripheral blood were drawn from each donor into EDTA-treated tubes. This entry is derived from a study of blood T cells in healthy people across ages.

The J gene is TRBJ2-1, the V gene TRBV6-5, with 10 bases matching TRBD2. This receptor was taken from a woman aged 18 to 35 in good health. Sequencing was done on a sample of blood. The CDR3 protein is CASRRAGGTYNEQFF. CDR3 nucleotides: TGTGCCAGCAGACGAGCGGGAGGGACCTACAATGAGCAGTTCTTC.